The 20 T cell receptor beta chains below come from one sample, sequenced in a study of blood T cell repertoires in COVID-19. Here immunoSEQ multiplex PCR was the method, and the copy in TCRdb shows in-frame clones only, minus some. The sample carries about 120,000 clones, 82% recorded once. Sequenced material: peripheral blood. These receptors were collected from a man in his 70s with acute or convalescent COVID-19.

The gene calls are TRBV21-1 and TRBJ1-5; the table's D gene call, TRBD1, was not cross checked with the DNA. TRBV21-1 is recorded as a pseudogene. This CDR3 comprises 17 residues. CDR3 coding DNA: TGTGCCAGCAGCAAACTAGATGGACAGTATAGCAATCAGCCCCAGCATTTT. Its protein is CASSKLDGQYSNQPQHF.

This CDR3 is CAWRGQGSNQPQHF. DNA of the CDR3: TGTGCCTGGAGGGGACAGGGTAGCAATCAGCCCCAGCATTTT. J is TRBJ1-5 and V is TRBV30, with TRBD1 identical over 9 bases. The V gene's germline CDR1 is GTSNPN and CDR2 SVGIG (reference sequence). Unmatched junction bases numbered 0, after V lost 3 bases and J lost 0 bases. The CDR3 runs to 14 residues.

This chain uses TRBV5-6 with TRBJ1-2, with D hard to call. Germline V lookup: CDR1 SGHDT, CDR2 YYEEEE. Trimming removed 5 bases from V and 1 base from J, with 6 bases in between. The CDR3 is 12 residues long. The CDR3 sequence is CASRGNNYGYTF. DNA of the CDR3: TGTGCCAGCAGGGGCAATAACTATGGCTACACCTTC.

The J gene is TRBJ1-5, the V gene TRBV2, with a tentative D call TRBD1 (6 bases). Trimming cost V 10 bases and J 3 bases, with 16 bases left between them. The CDR3 runs to 14 residues. The germline CDR1 and CDR2 sequences are SNHLY and FYNNEI. The chain's CDR3 is CATTDGQYNQPQHF. CDR3 coding DNA: TGTGCCACCACCGATGGACAGTACAATCAGCCCCAGCATTTT.

The chain has TRBV7-9 and TRBJ2-5, with 8 positions matching TRBD2. Unmatched junction bases numbered 11, after V lost 7 bases and J lost 1 base. CDR1 and CDR2 (germline): SEHNR, FQNEAQ (reference sequence). The CDR3 has 16 residues. The CDR3 nucleotides read TGTGCCAGCACGCCCCGTGGGGGACTAGTCCAAGAGACCCAGTACTTC. Translating gives CASTPRGGLVQETQYF.

The V and J genes are TRBV6-5 and TRBJ1-5, with D maybe TRBD1 (6 bases). The germline V and J ends were trimmed by 6 bases and 0 bases, with 12 bases remaining between them. Per the germline V gene, CDR1 is MNHEY and CDR2 is SVGAGI. The CDR3 has 15 amino acids. The CDR3 region has the DNA TGTGCCAGCAGAACCGGACAGTCTAGCAATCAGCCCCAGCATTTT. It codes for CASRTGQSSNQPQHF.

V gene TRBV5-6 combines with J gene TRBJ1-5; D uncertain. In germline, CDR1 is SGHDT, CDR2 YYEEEE. V was shortened by 0 bases and J by 3 bases, with 7 bases between the two germline ends. This CDR3 is built from 14 residues. The CDR3 reads CASSLDSNNQPQHF. CDR3 nucleotides: TGTGCCAGCAGCTTGGATTCAAACAATCAGCCCCAGCATTTT. Full variable domain (outside the CDR3, taken from reference TRBV5-6 and TRBJ1-5): DAGVTQSPTHLIKTRGQQVTLRCSPKSGHDTVSWYQQALGQGPQFIFQYYEEEERQRGNFPDRFSGHQFPNYSSELNVNALLLGDSALYLCASSLDSNNQPQHFGDGTRLSIL.

V gene TRBV4-2 combines with J gene TRBJ1-1, with D unresolved. CDR1 and CDR2 from the germline V gene are LGHNA and YNFKEQ. The CDR3 is 13 residues long. The germline V and J ends were trimmed by 0 bases and 6 bases, with 8 bases remaining between them. CDR3 sequence reads: CASSQDAGPEAFF. The CDR3 coding sequence is TGTGCCAGCAGCCAAGATGCTGGGCCTGAAGCTTTCTTT.

This chain joins TRBV19 and TRBJ2-1; 14 bases are shared with TRBD2. Per germline, CDR1 LNHDA and CDR2 SQIVND (reference sequence). The CDR3 loop spans 17 amino acids. Unmatched junction bases numbered 7, after V lost 2 bases and J lost 7 bases. The CDR3 coding sequence is TGTGCCAGTAGTATAAGACTAGCGGGAGGGTTAGGGAATGAGCAGTTCTTC. Translating gives CASSIRLAGGLGNEQFF. The full variable domain, completed using reference TRBV19 and TRBJ2-1, is DGGITQSPKYLFRKEGQNVTLSCEQNLNHDAMYWYRQDPGQGLRLIYYSQIVNDFQKGDIAEGYSVSREKKESFPLTVTSAQKNPTAFYLCASSIRLAGGLGNEQFFGPGTRLTVL.

The chain couples TRBV3-1 (or the pseudogene TRBV3-2) to TRBJ1-1, with a weak D call TRBD1 (5 bases). CDR3 size: 14 residues. The germline CDR1 and CDR2 sequences are LGHDT and YNNKEL (reference sequence). V lost 4 bases and J lost 1, with 10 bases in between. CDR3 nucleotide sequence: TGTGCCAGCAGCCCCGACACAGGGAACACTGAAGCTTTCTTT. This encodes CASSPDTGNTEAFF.

This clone has only a few counts. The chain joins TRBV18 to TRBJ2-7; no definite D call. The CDR3 runs to 13 residues. With 2 bases removed from V and 6 bases from J, the gap between germline ends came to 11 bases. Germline values: CDR1 KGHSH, CDR2 LQKENI. The CDR3 DNA is TGTGCCAGCTCACCAACGGCTGGAGCCGAGCAGTACTTC. Protein product: CASSPTAGAEQYF.

This clone has just a few counts. V is TRBV2 and J is TRBJ1-5; D remains unclear. Germline V gives CDR1 SNHLY, CDR2 FYNNEI. Deletions cut 5 bases from V and 3 bases from J, with 14 bases between. This CDR3 region has 15 residues. In DNA form, the CDR3 reads TGTGCCAGCAGTCCTACCCGTGTCCACAATCAGCCCCAGCATTTT. Its translation: CASSPTRVHNQPQHF.

This chain joins TRBV30 and TRBJ1-6; D is unclear. CDR1 and CDR2 (germline): GTSNPN, SVGIG (reference sequence). This CDR3 has 13 amino acids. Deletions cut 2 bases from V and 10 bases from J, with 12 bases between. CDR3 protein: CAWSLAGLSPLHF. DNA of the CDR3: TGTGCCTGGAGTCTGGCAGGCCTCTCACCCCTCCACTTT.

The chain has TRBV28 and TRBJ1-5; weak D call: TRBD1 (6 bases). The germline CDR1 and CDR2 sequences are MDHEN and SYDVKM. V gave up 11 bases and J gave up 9 bases, with 20 bases separating them. This CDR3 contains 13 residues. CDR3 nucleotides: TGTGCCGGGTCGACAGGAACAACGGGGCCCCAGCATTTT. Encoded protein: CAGSTGTTGPQHF.

The chain couples TRBV28 to TRBJ1-5; unclear D gene. Germline CDR1 reads MDHEN; CDR2 reads SYDVKM. CDR3 length: 14 residues. V lost 2 bases to trimming and J lost 5 bases, with 10 bases between them. The DNA of the CDR3 is TGTGCCAGCAGTTTAACGAGGGAGGATCAGCCCCAGCATTTT. The encoded protein is CASSLTREDQPQHF.

In the case of this clone: A read error is possible here, since a much larger clone lies one base away. The genes are TRBV5-4 and TRBJ2-7; 7 bases are shared with TRBD1. Unmatched junction bases numbered 1, after V lost 3 bases and J lost 1 base. The germline V gene encodes CDR1 SGHNT and CDR2 YYREEE (reference sequence). The length of the CDR3 is 13 residues. In nucleotides, the CDR3 is TGTGCCAGCAGCTCGGGACAGTCCTACGAGCAGTACTTC. As protein: CASSSGQSYEQYF.

This clone has only one observation. The chain is built from TRBV2 and TRBJ2-7; TRBD1 matches 7 bases. The CDR3 consists of 13 residues. J was trimmed by 1 base and V by 6 bases; bases with no gene match: 3. Per the germline V gene, CDR1 is SNHLY and CDR2 is FYNNEI. In DNA form, the CDR3 reads TGTGCCAGCAGGGTGGGACAGTCCTACGAGCAGTACTTC. As protein: CASRVGQSYEQYF.

V is TRBV6-5 and J is TRBJ1-6, with D perhaps matching TRBD1 (5 bases). This CDR3 spans 14 amino acids. The germline V gene encodes CDR1 MNHEY and CDR2 SVGAGI. Trimming took off 6 bases at V and 7 bases at J, with 13 bases between the two ends. In nucleotides, the CDR3 is TGTGCCAGCAGAACGACAGATAGGAATTCACCCCTCCACTTT. This gives the protein CASRTTDRNSPLHF.

This rearrangement joins TRBV7-2 to TRBJ1-5; no firm D call. The germline V and J ends were trimmed by 1 base and 7 bases, with 11 bases remaining between them. Germline V gene lookup returns CDR1 SGHTA and CDR2 FQGNSA. CDR3 length: 14 amino acids. The CDR3 DNA is TGTGCCAGCAGCTTAGACGCCGGGGTCCAGCCCCAGCATTTT. Translation gives CASSLDAGVQPQHF.

The V gene is TRBV3-1 (or the pseudogene TRBV3-2), the J gene TRBJ1-6; 7 bases line up with TRBD1. The CDR3 has 15 amino acids. V lost 3 bases and J lost 9; bases outside the gene matches: 8. CDR1 is LGHDT, CDR2 YNNKEL, per germline (reference sequence). The CDR3: CASSHTGVKGSPLHF. For the CDR3, the DNA is TGTGCCAGCAGCCATACAGGGGTTAAGGGTTCACCCCTCCACTTT.